This entry lists 4 T cell receptor beta chains sequenced from one sample in a study of T cell repertoires in cytomegalovirus infection. TCRdb ran MiXCR on the reads and lists one entry per CDR3 protein. The sample includes around 540,000 distinct CDR3 sequences, roughly a third of them seen just once. These receptors' targets are unknown. The starting material was cultured PBMCs, obtained from culture after CMV antigen stimulation. The source is a human donor in good health (CMV status not recorded). Some clones in this sample may be carry-over from other donors' samples.

The rearrangement joins TRBV4-1 to TRBJ2-1; 9 bases are a match to TRBD2. The germline CDR1 and CDR2 sequences are MGHRA and YSYEKL. This CDR3 has 16 residues. The V and J ends lost 1 base and 2 bases, in that order; junction bases with no gene match: 3. CDR3 amino acids: CASSQVAGDAYNEQFF. Written as DNA, the CDR3 is TGCGCCAGCAGCCAAGTAGCGGGAGACGCCTACAATGAGCAGTTCTTC.

This clonotype has only a few counts. The chain recombines TRBV11-3 with TRBJ2-6; 8 positions agree with TRBD2. With V trimmed by 10 bases and J by 2 bases, 4 bases remained unmatched. Germline V gives CDR1 SGHNT, CDR2 YENEEA. The CDR3 has 14 residues. This chain's CDR3 is CATRGGPGANVLTF. In DNA, the CDR3 is TGTGCCACCCGGGGGGGGCCTGGGGCCAACGTCCTGACTTTC.

This sequence joins TRBV7-8 and TRBJ1-3; maybe TRBD1 (5 bases). Trimming removed 5 bases at V and 1 base at J, with 15 bases between. Germline V gene data show CDR1 as SGHVS and CDR2 as FQNEAQ. The CDR3 runs 16 residues. The CDR3 reads CASSRFGGDSGNTIYF. The DNA of the CDR3 is TGTGCCAGCAGCCGATTTGGGGGGGATTCTGGAAACACCATATATTTT.

J is TRBJ2-5 and V is TRBV20-1; D perhaps matches TRBD2 (7 bases). Between the trimmed V and J ends, which lost 3 bases and 5 bases, there was a span of 16 bases. Germline V gives CDR1 DFQATT, CDR2 SNEGSKA (reference sequence). The CDR3 is 14 amino acids. The CDR3 protein is CSARGGRGGETQYF. CDR3 bases: TGCAGTGCTAGGGGGGGGCGGGGAGGGGAGACCCAGTACTTC.